A single sample is the source of the 27 T cell receptor beta chains below, sequenced in a study of CD4 T cells in relation to SARS-CoV-2 and coronaviruses listed by TCRdb under 2021. The library was prepared using the immunoSEQ multiplex PCR assay. Here the immuneACCESS table is served through TCRdb, limited to in-frame sequences with V and J called. Missing clones are a known gap in these copies; in checked studies unresolved V genes cover under half, and the rest lacks a known reason. The table for this sample lists about 26,000 clones; roughly 73% of them were counted only once. The top ten hold roughly 18% of the sample. CD4+ T cells from unexposed donors were collected before the COVID-19 pandemic (2011-2018). The EasySep CD4+ T cell isolation kit was used to isolate CD4+ T cells once the cultures had run for roughly eleven days. Which antigens these TCRs recognize remains unknown. Sequencing was performed on CD4+ T cells from PBMCs, cultured in vitro. The receptors here all came from a human donor in good health.

The rearrangement links TRBV5-1 to TRBJ1-2; D remains unclear. This CDR3 comprises 12 residues. Germline V gene data show CDR1 as SGHRS and CDR2 as YFSETQ. V shed 2 bases and J shed 6 bases, with 8 bases lying between them. DNA for the CDR3: TGCGCCAGCAGCTTCGGACGGGATGGCTACACCTTC. This gives the protein CASSFGRDGYTF. Looking up the rest from reference TRBV5-1 and TRBJ1-2 gives the full variable domain: KAGVTQTPRYLIKTRGQQVTLSCSPISGHRSVSWYQQTPGQGLQFLFEYFSETQRNKGNFPGRFSGRQFSNSRSEMNVSTLELGDSALYLCASSFGRDGYTFGSGTRLTVV.

The chain carries TRBV11-3 and TRBJ1-4, with D perhaps TRBD1 (5 bases). Germline CDR1 is SGHNT and CDR2 is YENEEA. V lost 5 bases to trimming and J lost 5 bases, with 9 bases between them. This CDR3 contains 13 residues. In DNA, the CDR3 is TGTGCCAGCAGCCCGGGGCCCAATGAAAAACTGTTTTTT. This gives the protein CASSPGPNEKLFF.

This clone showed up just a few times. The chain carries TRBV19 and TRBJ2-2, with 7 nucleotides matching TRBD2. Germline lookup yields CDR1 LNHDA and CDR2 SQIVND (reference sequence). J lost 7 bases, V lost 7 bases, and 12 bases had no gene match. The CDR3 totals 15 residues. CDR3 nucleotide sequence: TGTGCCAGTAAGATCGGGCTAGCTAGCGGCGGGGAGCTGTTTTTT. Translating it yields CASKIGLASGGELFF.

The chain links TRBV7-8 to TRBJ2-3; D possibly corresponds to TRBD2 (6 bases). This CDR3 has 13 residues. Germline V gives CDR1 SGHVS, CDR2 FQNEAQ. Trimming stripped 1 base from V and 5 bases from J, with 7 bases between. The CDR3 DNA reads TGTGCCAGCAGCTTAGTCGGGGGAGATACGCAGTATTTT. Its protein is CASSLVGGDTQYF.

The chain combines TRBV6-5 with TRBJ2-5, with TRBD1 matching 7 bases. Germline V gene sequence: CDR1 MNHEY, CDR2 SVGAGI. CDR3 size: 15 residues. The V gene end was trimmed by 2 bases and the J gene end by 4 bases; junction bases not matched to a gene: 7. CDR3 in amino acids: CASSYQTGKLETQYF. CDR3 bases: TGTGCCAGCAGTTACCAGACAGGGAAGTTAGAGACCCAGTACTTC.

The table lists this clone with a few counts. V and J are TRBV7-2 and TRBJ1-3, with D maybe TRBD1 (5 bases). In germline, CDR1 is SGHTA, CDR2 FQGNSA. This CDR3 contains 15 residues. V lost 1 base and J 0 bases, leaving 7 bases between the germline ends. Here the CDR3 reads CASSLGRDSGNTIYF. In nucleotides, the CDR3 is TGTGCCAGCAGCTTAGGCAGGGACTCTGGAAACACCATATATTTT.

This clone was seen a single time. The V call is TRBV18, the J call TRBJ1-4; D is ambiguous. Germline CDR1 reads KGHSH; CDR2 reads LQKENI. V gave up 4 bases and J gave up 8 bases, with 11 bases separating them. This CDR3 is 13 amino acids long. CDR3 in DNA: TGTGCCAGCTCACAGGGCTTCGGGGAAAAACTGTTTTTT. Translated, it gives CASSQGFGEKLFF.

CDR3 DNA: TGTGCCACCCAGTGGGAGGGTCAGAGGCGGGAGCTGTTTTTT. Translated: CATQWEGQRRELFF. V and J are TRBV6-5 and TRBJ2-2, with TRBD2 matching 7 bases. CDR1 MNHEY and CDR2 SVGAGI come from the germline V gene. Trimming cost V 10 bases and J 9 bases; bases outside gene matches: 14. The CDR3 sequence is 14 residues long.

V gene TRBV7-2 combines with J gene TRBJ2-7; no definite D call. The CDR3 is 13 amino acids. With 4 bases removed from V and 3 bases from J, the gap between germline ends came to 10 bases. CDR1 is SGHTA and CDR2 is FQGNSA in the germline V gene. The CDR3 sequence: CASSSGPDYEQYF. The CDR3 DNA is TGTGCCAGCAGCTCCGGACCCGACTACGAGCAGTACTTC.

The chain carries TRBV4-1 and TRBJ1-3, with D uncertain. Germline assignment: CDR1 MGHRA and CDR2 YSYEKL. Trimming removed 0 bases from V and 0 bases from J, with 3 bases in between. The length of the CDR3 is 14 residues. As DNA, the CDR3 is TGCGCCAGCAGCCAAGAATACTCTGGAAACACCATATATTTT. It codes for CASSQEYSGNTIYF.

The chain joins TRBV7-2 to TRBJ2-7; 10 nucleotides agree with TRBD2. Germline V gene sequence: CDR1 SGHTA, CDR2 FQGNSA. V lost 5 bases and J lost 3; bases outside the gene matches: 7. This CDR3 spans 15 amino acids. CDR3 nucleotide sequence: TGTGCCAGCAGCCCCCTAGCGGGGGAAATCTACGAGCAGTACTTC. It encodes CASSPLAGEIYEQYF.

V usage is TRBV5-1 and J usage is TRBJ2-1; tentative D call: TRBD1 (5 bases). V was clipped by 0 bases and J by 4 bases, with 11 bases between them. CDR1 is SGHRS and CDR2 is YFSETQ in the germline V gene. The CDR3 extends over 15 amino acids. Written as DNA, the CDR3 is TGCGCCAGCAGCTTGGGGGGCCAAGAGTACAATGAGCAGTTCTTC. Translating gives CASSLGGQEYNEQFF.

The gene calls are TRBV25-1 and TRBJ1-2, with D perhaps matching TRBD1 (6 bases). The CDR3 covers 15 residues. CDR1 and CDR2 (germline): MGHDK, SYGVNS. Deletions cut 7 bases from V and 4 bases from J, with 19 bases between. CDR3 DNA sequence: TGTGCCAGCACTGGAGACAGGTCGGGGAGCTATGGCTACACCTTC. Its translation is CASTGDRSGSYGYTF.

This sequence joins TRBV7-8 and TRBJ1-5; the D gene is possibly TRBD1 (5 bases). This CDR3 comprises 14 residues. Germline V gives CDR1 SGHVS, CDR2 FQNEAQ. V dropped 0 bases and J dropped 5 bases, with 8 bases sitting between them. The CDR3 nucleotides read TGTGCCAGCAGCTTAGCCAGGGCCGATCAGCCCCAGCATTTT. This codes for CASSLARADQPQHF. Together with reference TRBV7-8 and TRBJ1-5, the CDR3 gives the full variable domain: GAGVSQSPRYKVAKRGQDVALRCDPISGHVSLFWYQQALGQGPEFLTYFQNEAQLDKSGLPSDRFFAERPEGSVSTLKIQRTQQEDSAVYLCASSLARADQPQHFGDGTRLSIL.

In its sample, this clone was seen a few times. This sequence joins TRBV9 and TRBJ1-2; 11 nucleotides agree with TRBD1. This CDR3 has 15 residues. Germline V gene data show CDR1 as SGDLS and CDR2 as YYNGEE. V was pared by 0 bases and J by 3 bases, with 1 base of the junction left unmatched. Here the CDR3 DNA reads TGTGCCAGCAGCGTAGAGGGACAGGGGGACTATGGCTACACCTTC. Its translation is CASSVEGQGDYGYTF.

The gene calls are TRBV2 and TRBJ2-3; 7 nucleotides align to TRBD2. CDR3 length: 15 residues. V lost 7 bases to trimming and J lost 2 bases; unmatched junction nucleotides: 9. CDR1 and CDR2 (germline): SNHLY, FYNNEI. The CDR3 DNA reads as TGTGCCAGCACTCAGGGCCTAGCGGACACAGATACGCAGTATTTT. Protein: CASTQGLADTDTQYF.

The V and J genes are TRBV6-1 and TRBJ2-7; D is unresolved. CDR1 is MNHNS, CDR2 SASEGT, per germline. This CDR3 is built from 15 residues. V was pared by 3 bases and J by 5 bases, with 17 bases between. CDR3 in DNA: TGTGCCAGCAGTGAGCCCGTCGGACGCCCCCACGAGCAGTACTTC. Its translation: CASSEPVGRPHEQYF.

The chain recombines TRBV6-5 with TRBJ2-7, with 7 bases that match TRBD2. CDR1 and CDR2 (germline): MNHEY, SVGAGI. J gave up 2 bases and V 11 bases, and 12 bases lay outside the gene matches. This CDR3 has 14 amino acids. CDR3 sequence: CAVGVGGGTYEQYF. CDR3 in DNA: TGTGCCGTCGGGGTAGGCGGGGGAACCTACGAGCAGTACTTC.

Here the CDR3 DNA reads TGTGCCAGCAGCGCGGGACTAGCGGGGGAGACCCAGTACTTC. Translating it yields CASSAGLAGETQYF. The rearrangement links TRBV5-4 to TRBJ2-5; 13 bases line up with TRBD2. CDR1 is SGHNT and CDR2 is YYREEE in the germline V gene (reference sequence). The length of the CDR3 is 14 residues. Losses at the gene ends were 4 bases for V and 5 bases for J; bases not matched to a gene: 2.

This chain links TRBV2 with TRBJ2-7; 8 bases fit TRBD2. Germline V gene data show CDR1 as SNHLY and CDR2 as FYNNEI. CDR3 length: 15 amino acids. After removal of 4 bases from V and 2 bases from J, the junction contained 7 bases not matched to a gene. CDR3 nucleotides: TGTGCCAGCAGTGTTGAGACTAGCGCGCCCTACGAGCAGTACTTC. It is translated as CASSVETSAPYEQYF.

The chain recombines TRBV7-3 with TRBJ2-5; D is unresolved. Germline-derived CDR1 and CDR2 are SGHTA and FQGTGA. The CDR3 extends over 13 amino acids. Trimming pared 4 bases from V and 7 bases from J, leaving 13 bases between. The CDR3 DNA reads as TGTGCCAGCAGCTCCCGGCCCCTTGGGACCCAGTACTTC. It yields the protein CASSSRPLGTQYF.

The DNA for the CDR3 is TGTGCCAGCACCCATGGCAGGGCAAGTTCCCTCCACTTT. Its translation is CASTHGRASSLHF. The chain employs TRBV25-1 and TRBJ1-6, with D possibly matching TRBD1 (5 bases). This CDR3 has 13 amino acids. Germline V gene data show CDR1 as MGHDK and CDR2 as SYGVNS. Trimming removed 7 bases from V and 14 bases from J, with 18 bases in between.

The V gene is TRBV5-6, the J gene TRBJ2-5; D gene ambiguous. Trimming shortened V by 0 bases and J by 1 base, and 10 bases separated the two germline ends. The CDR3 extends over 15 amino acids. Germline-derived CDR1 and CDR2 are SGHDT and YYEEEE. Here the CDR3 DNA reads TGTGCCAGCAGCTTGGGGCGGTCGGCCCAAGAGACCCAGTACTTC. Amino acid sequence: CASSLGRSAQETQYF.

V is TRBV5-6 and J is TRBJ1-2, with TRBD1 identical over 7 bases. Germline trimming cut 0 bases from V and 3 bases from J; bases unmatched to any gene: 5. The CDR3 is 15 residues long. Per germline, CDR1 SGHDT and CDR2 YYEEEE. CDR3 sequence (DNA): TGTGCCAGCAGCTTGGTGGGACAGAGTTACTATGGCTACACCTTC. This codes for CASSLVGQSYYGYTF.

The rearrangement joins TRBV5-1 to TRBJ2-7, with D perhaps being TRBD1 or TRBD2 (5 bases each). From germline, CDR1 is SGHRS and CDR2 YFSETQ. V shed 4 bases and J shed 1 base, with 15 bases lying between them. There are 15 residues in the CDR3. This CDR3 reads CASSLRDGASYEQYF. The CDR3 DNA reads TGCGCCAGCAGCCTCAGGGACGGGGCATCCTACGAGCAGTACTTC.

The V gene is TRBV7-2, the J gene TRBJ2-2; no reliable D call. Germline V gene sequence: CDR1 SGHTA, CDR2 FQGNSA. V was clipped by 3 bases and J by 3 bases, with 8 bases between them. The CDR3 is 14 residues long. DNA of the CDR3: TGTGCCAGCAGCTTCGGACGGGACACCGGGGAGCTGTTTTTT. Its translation is CASSFGRDTGELFF.

The genes are TRBV6-1 and TRBJ1-1; D gene ambiguous. CDR1 is MNHNS, CDR2 SASEGT, per germline. Trimming left V 2 bases short and J 7 bases short, with 14 bases between. CDR3 length: 14 residues. CDR3 residues: CASSERTLRDEAFF. The CDR3 region has the DNA TGTGCCAGCAGTGAAAGGACCCTTAGGGATGAAGCTTTCTTT.